This is a list of T cell receptor beta chains from one sample in a study of shared clonotypes between healthy human individuals. Profiled with immunoSEQ multiplex PCR; TCRdb holds only in-frame clones, not every one. In the table there are approximately 1.5 million clones, around 98.5% of which are singletons. The sequencing input was naive CD4+ T cells sorted from blood. Source of these receptors: a man aged 25-45 years in good health. Both conserved end residues are part of each CDR3. The D gene is left open where the match is weak. Only some rows state a clone size, as once, few, many or a class for expanded clones.

J gene: TRBJ1-1
V gene: TRBV18
D gene: .
clone size: .
CDR3 DNA: TGTGCCAGCTCACCACCGACACTTGAAGCTTTCTTT
CDR3 protein: CASSPPTLEAFF

J gene: TRBJ2-1
V gene: TRBV28
D gene: .
clone size: .
CDR3 DNA: TGTGCCAGCAGTCCCAGGAGAGACGGCAATGAGCAGTTCTTC
CDR3 protein: CASSPRRDGNEQFF

J gene: TRBJ1-2
V gene: TRBV28
D gene: .
clone size: .
CDR3 DNA: TGTGCCAGCAGTTTAGTTGGCCATGGCTACACCTTC
CDR3 protein: CASSLVGHGYTF

J gene: TRBJ1-5
V gene: TRBV5-1
D gene: .
clone size: .
CDR3 DNA: TGCGCCAGCAGCTCCGGGGATCCCGATCAGCCCCAGCATTTT
CDR3 protein: CASSSGDPDQPQHF

J gene: TRBJ2-7
V gene: TRBV6-5
D gene: .
clone size: .
CDR3 DNA: TGTGCCAGCAGACCGGCAGGGGATAGGTACGAGCAGTACTTC
CDR3 protein: CASRPAGDRYEQYF

J gene: TRBJ1-2
V gene: TRBV10-3
D gene: TRBD1
clone size: .
CDR3 DNA: TGTGCCATCAGTGAGGGGGAGAGGGGACAGGGGGCCGAGGCGGGACCAATTAACTATGGCTACACCTTC
CDR3 protein: CAISEGERGQGAEAGPINYGYTF

J gene: TRBJ2-1
V gene: TRBV7-6
D gene: .
clone size: .
CDR3 DNA: TGTGCCAGCAGCCAACCGCAGGGGTCCTACAATGAGCAGTTCTTC
CDR3 protein: CASSQPQGSYNEQFF

J gene: TRBJ1-2
V gene: TRBV7-3
D gene: TRBD1
clone size: .
CDR3 DNA: TGTGCCAGCAGCTTAAAAGGGACAGGGCCCTATGGCTACACCTTC
CDR3 protein: CASSLKGTGPYGYTF

J gene: TRBJ2-7
V gene: TRBV5-5
D gene: TRBD2
clone size: .
CDR3 DNA: TGTGCCAGCAGCTTAACCCCCGGGACTACCAGTAGTAGGCAGTACTTC
CDR3 protein: CASSLTPGTTSSRQYF

J gene: TRBJ1-1
V gene: TRBV27
D gene: .
clone size: .
CDR3 DNA: TGTGCCAGCAGTTTAGCAGGGAAGGGCTGGGGAACTGAAGCTTTCTTT
CDR3 protein: CASSLAGKGWGTEAFF

J gene: TRBJ2-2
V gene: TRBV2
D gene: TRBD2
clone size: .
CDR3 DNA: TGTGCCAGCAGTGAAACTAGCGCCGGGGAGCTGTTTTTT
CDR3 protein: CASSETSAGELFF

J gene: TRBJ1-2
V gene: TRBV28
D gene: .
clone size: .
CDR3 DNA: TGTGCCAGCAGTTTTCCGCAGGGTCTTGGGTATGGCTACACCTTC
CDR3 protein: CASSFPQGLGYGYTF

J gene: TRBJ1-3
V gene: TRBV29-1
D gene: .
clone size: .
CDR3 DNA: TGCAGCGTTGGGTCAGCCTCTGGAAACACCATATATTTT
CDR3 protein: CSVGSASGNTIYF

J gene: TRBJ2-7
V gene: TRBV28
D gene: TRBD1
clone size: .
CDR3 DNA: TGTGCCAGCCGGGACAGGGGGACCACCTACGAGCAGTACTTC
CDR3 protein: CASRDRGTTYEQYF

J gene: TRBJ2-4
V gene: TRBV28
D gene: .
clone size: once
CDR3 DNA: TGTGCCAGCAGTTTAGGAAACATTCAGTACTTC
CDR3 protein: CASSLGNIQYF

J gene: TRBJ1-5
V gene: TRBV28
D gene: .
clone size: .
CDR3 DNA: TGTGCCAGCAGGAACCGGGAAAATCAGCCCCAGCATTTT
CDR3 protein: CASRNRENQPQHF

J gene: TRBJ2-7
V gene: TRBV9
D gene: TRBD2
clone size: .
CDR3 DNA: TGTGCCAGCAGCCCAGACCCCTTTAGCGGGAGAGGGCGTGAGCAGTACTTC
CDR3 protein: CASSPDPFSGRGREQYF

J gene: TRBJ2-1
V gene: TRBV5-1
D gene: TRBD2
clone size: .
CDR3 DNA: TGCGCCAGCAGCTTGAGTGGGACTAGTGTCGTTTTGACCTACAATGAGCAGTTCTTC
CDR3 protein: CASSLSGTSVVLTYNEQFF

J gene: TRBJ2-5
V gene: TRBV28
D gene: TRBD2
clone size: .
CDR3 DNA: TGTGCCAGCAGCATCCCGGGAGGGCCAGAGACCCAGTACTTC
CDR3 protein: CASSIPGGPETQYF

J gene: TRBJ1-2
V gene: TRBV28
D gene: .
clone size: .
CDR3 DNA: TGTGCCAGCAGTCCGACGGGACACACTCTCTATGGCTACACCTTC
CDR3 protein: CASSPTGHTLYGYTF

J gene: TRBJ1-4
V gene: TRBV5-1
D gene: .
clone size: once
CDR3 DNA: TGCGCCAGCGGAGAGGCTCCTAATGAAAAACTGTTTTTT
CDR3 protein: CASGEAPNEKLFF

J gene: TRBJ2-7
V gene: TRBV5-6
D gene: .
clone size: .
CDR3 DNA: TGTGCCAGCAGCCACATAATCAGGGACGAGCAGTACTTC
CDR3 protein: CASSHIIRDEQYF

J gene: TRBJ1-1
V gene: TRBV5-1
D gene: TRBD1
clone size: .
CDR3 DNA: TGCGCCAGCAGCTGGAGGGACAGGCGGAACACTGAAGCTTTCTTT
CDR3 protein: CASSWRDRRNTEAFF

J gene: TRBJ2-1
V gene: TRBV2
D gene: TRBD2
clone size: .
CDR3 DNA: TGTGCCAGCAGTGGGACTAGCGGGAGAGGAGGCCCTATAGTGAATGAGCAGTTCTTC
CDR3 protein: CASSGTSGRGGPIVNEQFF

J gene: TRBJ2-2
V gene: TRBV5-6
D gene: .
clone size: .
CDR3 DNA: TGTGCCAGCAGCTTAACGGGCACCGGGGAGCTGTTTTTT
CDR3 protein: CASSLTGTGELFF

J gene: TRBJ2-7
V gene: TRBV6-5
D gene: TRBD2
clone size: .
CDR3 DNA: TGTGCCAGCAGTTTGGCGGGAGCCTACGAGCAGTACTTC
CDR3 protein: CASSLAGAYEQYF

J gene: TRBJ1-4
V gene: TRBV18
D gene: .
clone size: .
CDR3 DNA: TGTGCCAGCTCACCCCTCGGGCCAGCGGATTCAACTGAAAAACTGTTTTTT
CDR3 protein: CASSPLGPADSTEKLFF

J gene: TRBJ2-5
V gene: TRBV2
D gene: .
clone size: .
CDR3 DNA: TGTGCCAGCAACTTTGGTGACCGTATGGAGACCCAGTACTTC
CDR3 protein: CASNFGDRMETQYF

J gene: TRBJ2-3
V gene: TRBV18
D gene: TRBD2
clone size: .
CDR3 DNA: TGTGCCAGCTCACCCTTAGCGGGAGTGGTCGCAGATACGCAGTATTTT
CDR3 protein: CASSPLAGVVADTQYF

J gene: TRBJ2-2
V gene: TRBV9
D gene: TRBD2
clone size: .
CDR3 DNA: TGTGCCAGCAGCGAACTAGCGGGATCGGGGGAGCTGTTTTTT
CDR3 protein: CASSELAGSGELFF

J gene: TRBJ1-4
V gene: TRBV5-5
D gene: TRBD1
clone size: .
CDR3 DNA: TGTGCCAGCAGCTTTACAGGGGCCCTACTCCGTGAAAAACTGTTTTTT
CDR3 protein: CASSFTGALLREKLFF

J gene: TRBJ2-6
V gene: TRBV5-1
D gene: TRBD1
clone size: .
CDR3 DNA: TGCGCCAGCAGTCGGACAGGGGGTTCTGGGGCCAACGTCCTGACTTTC
CDR3 protein: CASSRTGGSGANVLTF

J gene: TRBJ2-1
V gene: TRBV7-8
D gene: TRBD2
clone size: .
CDR3 DNA: TGTGCCAGCAGCTACGGGACTAGCGGGGGCAATGAGCAGTTCTTC
CDR3 protein: CASSYGTSGGNEQFF

J gene: TRBJ2-7
V gene: TRBV20-1
D gene: .
clone size: .
CDR3 DNA: TGCAGTGGGGGTTACTCCTACGAGCAGTACTTC
CDR3 protein: CSGGYSYEQYF

J gene: TRBJ2-5
V gene: TRBV7-8
D gene: TRBD1
clone size: .
CDR3 DNA: TGTGCCAGCAGCTGGACAGGATTAAGCCAAGAGACCCAGTACTTC
CDR3 protein: CASSWTGLSQETQYF

J gene: TRBJ2-2
V gene: TRBV7-6
D gene: .
clone size: .
CDR3 DNA: TGTGCCAGCAGCTTGATTTACACCGGGGAGCTGTTTTTT
CDR3 protein: CASSLIYTGELFF

J gene: TRBJ2-1
V gene: TRBV27
D gene: .
clone size: .
CDR3 DNA: TGTGCCAGCACCCCCCGACGGCAGGCCACCTACAATGAGCAGTTCTTC
CDR3 protein: CASTPRRQATYNEQFF

J gene: TRBJ2-5
V gene: TRBV28
D gene: .
clone size: .
CDR3 DNA: TGTGCCAGCAGTTCACCTCTTCAGAGCCGGGAGACCCAGTACTTC
CDR3 protein: CASSSPLQSRETQYF

J gene: TRBJ1-1
V gene: TRBV2
D gene: .
clone size: .
CDR3 DNA: TGTGCCAGCAGTCCCGCCAGGGTGAACACTGAAGCTTTCTTT
CDR3 protein: CASSPARVNTEAFF

J gene: TRBJ1-4
V gene: TRBV7-8
D gene: TRBD1
clone size: .
CDR3 DNA: TGTGCCAGCAGCTTACTCCGCGGACAGGCTAATGAAAAACTGTTTTTT
CDR3 protein: CASSLLRGQANEKLFF

J gene: TRBJ1-1
V gene: TRBV19
D gene: .
clone size: once
CDR3 DNA: TGTGCCAGTAGTATTTCCGTGGGAAGGAACACTGAAGCTTTCTTT
CDR3 protein: CASSISVGRNTEAFF

J gene: TRBJ2-7
V gene: TRBV5-4
D gene: TRBD1
clone size: .
CDR3 DNA: TGTGCCAGCAGCCGGGAATCACAGGGGGCGCCGAACGAGCAGTACTTC
CDR3 protein: CASSRESQGAPNEQYF

J gene: TRBJ2-3
V gene: TRBV9
D gene: TRBD2
clone size: .
CDR3 DNA: TGTGCCAGCAGCGTAGCCACTAGCGGGAGCACAGATACGCAGTATTTT
CDR3 protein: CASSVATSGSTDTQYF

J gene: TRBJ2-1
V gene: TRBV11-3
D gene: TRBD2
clone size: .
CDR3 DNA: TGTGCCAGCAGCTTATCGGGAGGGAATGAGCAGTTCTTC
CDR3 protein: CASSLSGGNEQFF

J gene: TRBJ1-1
V gene: TRBV14
D gene: .
clone size: once
CDR3 DNA: TGTGCCAGCAGCCAGGAGTGGGAAACTATGAACACTGAAGCTTTCTTT
CDR3 protein: CASSQEWETMNTEAFF

J gene: TRBJ2-5
V gene: TRBV19
D gene: TRBD2
clone size: .
CDR3 DNA: TGTGCCAGTTCCACCTCGGGACTAGGAGAGACCCAGTACTTC
CDR3 protein: CASSTSGLGETQYF